This T cell receptor (beta chain) was found in a study of blood T cell repertoires in COVID-19. About the research overall: The cDNA or gDNA used as material had been derived from T cells, B-cell-depleted T cells, or PBMCs.

CDR3 length: 14 amino acids. Losses at the gene ends were 2 bases for V and 7 bases for J; bases not matched to a gene: 3. The germline V gene encodes CDR1 SGHKS and CDR2 YYEKEE (reference sequence). The method was immunoSEQ multiplex PCR; TCRdb's version includes in-frame clones alone and lacks a portion of them. The sample shows 90,000 to 130,000 clones, around three quarters of them seen only once. Material: peripheral blood. The chain employs TRBV5-5 and TRBJ1-6; the match to TRBD1 covers 7 bases. This clonotype was sampled from a woman aged 55-70 years with acute or convalescent COVID-19. Here the CDR3 reads CASSLRQGNSPLHF. The CDR3 DNA follows: TGTGCCAGCAGCTTACGACAGGGAAATTCACCCCTCCACTTT.